The clone carrying this T cell receptor (beta chain) has just a few counts. This record comes from a study of neurological immune-mediated disorders. Trimming removed 6 bases from V and 0 bases from J, with 13 bases in between. Germline assignment: CDR1 KGHSH and CDR2 LQKENI. The CDR3 length is 15 residues. TCRdb fed the 5' RACE reads into MiXCR, producing one record per CDR3 protein. The sample contains 50,000 or so distinct CDR3 sequences, over 20% of which appear only once. The chain carries TRBV18 and TRBJ2-3, with D maybe TRBD2 (6 bases). The TCR comes from a woman in her seventies in good health. Sequenced input: PBMCs. CDR3 residues: CASSPPGLSTDTQYF. The CDR3 bases are TGTGCCAGCTCTCCCCCGGGACTTAGCACAGATACGCAGTATTTT.